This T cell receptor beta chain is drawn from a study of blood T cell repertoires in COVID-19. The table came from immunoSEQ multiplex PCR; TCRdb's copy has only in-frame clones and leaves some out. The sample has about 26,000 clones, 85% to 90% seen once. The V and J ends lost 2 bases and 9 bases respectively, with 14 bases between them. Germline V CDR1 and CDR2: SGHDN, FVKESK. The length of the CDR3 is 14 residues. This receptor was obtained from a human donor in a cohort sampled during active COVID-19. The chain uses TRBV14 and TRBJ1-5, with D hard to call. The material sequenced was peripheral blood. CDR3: CASSQSTLTGPQHF. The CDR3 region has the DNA TGTGCCAGCAGCCAATCAACACTGACGGGGCCCCAGCATTTT.